The next 11 T cell receptor beta chains were all read from a single sample in a study of Graves' ophthalmopathy and Graves' hyperthyroidism. RNA served as the template for amplifying TCR beta CDR3 regions. Second-round multiplex PCR followed a first-round RT-PCR using HTBI primers. In TCRdb, the multiplex PCR reads were re-called with MiXCR into one record per CDR3 protein. Of a few hundred thousand distinct CDR3 sequences in the sample, 17% were seen once. Sequenced input: peripheral blood. These TCRs come from an adult woman with stable Graves' hyperthyroidism.

The V call is TRBV6-4, the J call TRBJ2-5; no definite D call. The CDR3 spans 13 residues. Germline CDR1 MRHNA, CDR2 SNTAGT. With 5 bases removed from V and 5 bases from J, the gap between germline ends came to 12 bases. CDR3 DNA sequence: TGTGCCAGCAGTATTCTAGGGTCGGAGACCCAGTACTTC. Translated, it gives CASSILGSETQYF.

The chain employs TRBV7-2 and TRBJ2-5; TRBD2 agrees at 7 bases. Germline V gene data show CDR1 as SGHTA and CDR2 as FQGNSA. With V trimmed by 1 base and J by 2 bases, 7 bases remained unmatched. There are 16 residues in the CDR3. The CDR3 sequence: CASSLGGRAGQETQYF. Written as DNA, the CDR3 is TGTGCCAGCAGCTTAGGGGGGAGGGCCGGACAAGAGACCCAGTACTTC. Variable domain in full (rest from reference TRBV7-2 and TRBJ2-5): GAGVSQSPSNKVTEKGKDVELRCDPISGHTALYWYRQSLGQGLEFLIYFQGNSAPDKSGLPSDRFSAERTGGSVSTLTIQRTQQEDSAVYLCASSLGGRAGQETQYFGPGTRLLVL.

Comment on this clonotype: This may stem from a read error, because a much larger clone lies one nucleotide away. V gene TRBV30 combines with J gene TRBJ1-6; D uncertain. Per germline, CDR1 GTSNPN and CDR2 SVGIG (reference sequence). This CDR3 spans 13 amino acids. The DNA for the CDR3 is TGTGCCTGGAGGCAGGCGGGGAATTCACACCTCCACTTT. Protein product: CAWRQAGNSHLHF.

The chain is built from TRBV12-3 or TRBV12-4 and TRBJ1-1, with D unclear. This CDR3 contains 15 residues. The V and J ends lost 6 bases and 3 bases respectively, with 17 bases between them. The DNA of the CDR3 is TGTGCCAGCAGCCCCCAACCGGGTGGTGACACTGAAGCTTTCTTT. It codes for CASSPQPGGDTEAFF.

This clonotype was seen ten or more times. The J gene is TRBJ1-5, the V gene TRBV12-3 or TRBV12-4; the match to TRBD1 covers 8 bases. Losses at the gene ends were 3 bases for V and 2 bases for J; bases not matched to a gene: 9. This CDR3 has 17 amino acids. CDR3 DNA sequence: TGTGCCAGCAGTTTTAGGCAGGGGGCGGGAGGCAATCAGCCCCAGCATTTT. This encodes CASSFRQGAGGNQPQHF.

This clonotype was seen ten or more times. The junction departs from germline at one end; a sequencing error may be responsible. The CDR3 sequence is CASSLGAAGPNTGELFF. Here the CDR3 DNA reads TGTGCTAGCAGCTTAGGGGCAGCGGGGCCGAACACCGGGGAGCTGTTTTTT. This chain links TRBV7-7 with TRBJ2-2; TRBD2 matches 7 bases. The V gene's germline CDR1 is SSHAT and CDR2 FNYEAQ (reference sequence). This CDR3 has 17 amino acids.

The rearrangement joins TRBV28 to TRBJ1-6, with 9 bases fitting TRBD1. CDR1 and CDR2 from the germline V gene are MDHEN and SYDVKM. Trimming at V came to 0 bases and at J to 0 bases, leaving 3 bases not matched to a gene. This CDR3 has 18 amino acids. CDR3 sequence reads: CASSLWRGQGSYNSPLHF. DNA of the CDR3: TGTGCCAGCAGTTTATGGCGGGGACAGGGCTCCTATAATTCACCCCTCCACTTT.

This clonotype has ten or more counts. The chain recombines TRBV12-3 or TRBV12-4 with TRBJ2-7, with 7 nucleotides matching TRBD1. This CDR3 region has 14 residues. With 3 bases clipped from V and 6 bases from J, the junction kept 8 bases outside the gene matches. This CDR3 reads CASSFGRGSGEQYF. The CDR3 coding sequence is TGTGCCAGCAGTTTTGGCAGGGGGTCGGGCGAGCAGTACTTC.

This clonotype was recorded at least ten times. The rearrangement uses TRBV10-3 and TRBJ1-1; 10 bases fit TRBD1. CDR1 is ENHRY, CDR2 SYGVKD, per germline. The junction had 10 bases not matched to a gene; V was cut back by 10 bases and J by 5 bases. The CDR3 consists of 14 residues. CDR3 sequence reads: CATTGTGVGTEAFF. The CDR3 bases are TGTGCCACAACCGGGACAGGGGTTGGTACTGAAGCTTTCTTT.

This clonotype was recorded at least ten times. This chain connects TRBV28 to TRBJ2-7, with unresolved D. In germline, CDR1 is MDHEN, CDR2 SYDVKM. The CDR3 consists of 12 residues. V was clipped by 3 bases and J by 5 bases, with 8 bases between them. The CDR3 DNA is TGTGCCAGCAGTTTTCCCGCGGACGAGCAGTACTTC. Translated, it gives CASSFPADEQYF.

In its sample, this clonotype was seen many times. The chain employs TRBV20-1 and TRBJ1-1, with 9 positions matching TRBD1. V shed 0 bases and J 3 bases; nucleotides not matched to a gene: 2. Germline V gene lookup returns CDR1 DFQATT and CDR2 SNEGSKA (reference sequence). The CDR3 is made up of 14 amino acids. CDR3 DNA sequence: TGCAGTGCTAGAGATCGGGACAGGGACACTGAAGCTTTCTTT. Amino acids: CSARDRDRDTEAFF.